The sequence of this T cell receptor (beta chain) was determined in a study of T cells in Graves' hyperthyroidism and ophthalmopathy. Researchers took RNA transcripts and amplified the TCR beta CDR3 regions from them. HTBI primers were employed in a first-round RT-PCR of the TCR CDR3. One entry per CDR3 protein, called by TCRdb with MiXCR from the multiplex PCR reads. The data show roughly 740,000 distinct CDR3 sequences, 16% seen once. This clonotype was counted between two and nine times. This CDR3 region has 15 residues. The germline V gene has CDR1 DFQATT and CDR2 SNEGSKA (reference sequence). Deletions cut 1 base from V and 0 bases from J, with 12 bases between.

The sequencing input was blood. The TCR comes from a man aged 18 to 30 with Graves' hyperthyroidism. This chain links TRBV20-1 with TRBJ1-1, with D perhaps matching TRBD1 (6 bases). The CDR3 region has the DNA TGCAGTGCTAGAGGGACAGAGAAGATGAACACTGAAGCTTTCTTT. This gives the protein CSARGTEKMNTEAFF.